These T cell receptor beta chains were read from a single sample in a study of radiation and T cells in renal cell carcinoma. The method was immunoSEQ multiplex PCR; TCRdb's version includes in-frame clones alone and lacks a portion of them. The profile shows about 150,000 clones, about nine tenths of them singletons. This sample comprised blood, obtained from a patient whose treatment included radiotherapy and nephrectomy. These receptors came from a woman in her 70s with renal cell carcinoma. The CDR3 runs from the conserved cysteine through the conserved F or W. A D gene is named only where the DNA matches it firmly. Only part of the rows carry a size: once, few, many, or a class if the clone is expanded.

v_gene	d_gene	j_gene	abundance	CDR3aa	CDR3nt
TRBV29-1	-	TRBJ1-5	-	CSVERWQGENQPQHF	TGCAGCGTTGAAAGGTGGCAGGGTGAAAATCAGCCCCAGCATTTT
TRBV19	-	TRBJ2-3	-	CASSIMSGTDTQYF	TGTGCCAGTAGTATTATGTCTGGCACAGATACGCAGTATTTT
TRBV28	-	TRBJ1-1	once	CASRSDLATEAFF	TGTGCCAGCAGGTCCGACCTAGCCACTGAAGCTTTCTTT
TRBV30	-	TRBJ1-1	-	CAWAPQGWGTEAFF	TGTGCCTGGGCGCCACAGGGTTGGGGGACTGAAGCTTTCTTT
TRBV6-1	-	TRBJ2-7	-	CASHETTYSYEQYF	TGTGCCAGCCATGAGACTACCTACTCCTACGAGCAGTACTTC
TRBV27	TRBD2	TRBJ2-1	-	CASSPRGTSGGRNEQFF	TGTGCCAGCAGTCCGCGAGGGACTAGCGGGGGACGTAATGAGCAGTTCTTC
TRBV27	TRBD1	TRBJ2-1	-	CASRPTGYSYNEQFF	TGTGCCAGCAGGCCGACAGGGTACTCCTACAATGAGCAGTTCTTC
TRBV5-1	-	TRBJ2-4	-	CASREGAANIQYF	TGCGCCAGCAGGGAGGGGGCGGCAAACATTCAGTACTTC
TRBV6-1	TRBD1	TRBJ1-4	-	CASRRDRNEKLFF	TGTGCCAGCAGGAGGGACAGGAATGAAAAACTGTTTTTT
TRBV7-8	-	TRBJ1-2	-	CASSLEGNGYTF	TGTGCCAGCAGCTTAGAGGGGAATGGCTACACCTTC
TRBV9	TRBD2	TRBJ2-1	-	CASSVSGASYNEQFF	TGTGCCAGCAGCGTTAGCGGGGCGTCTTACAATGAGCAGTTCTTC
TRBV6-5	TRBD1	TRBJ1-5	-	CASSYSGQVGQPQHF	TGTGCCAGCAGTTACTCGGGACAGGTCGGACAGCCCCAGCATTTT
TRBV2	-	TRBJ2-5	-	CASFGQTQETQYF	TGTGCCAGCTTCGGGCAGACCCAAGAGACCCAGTACTTC